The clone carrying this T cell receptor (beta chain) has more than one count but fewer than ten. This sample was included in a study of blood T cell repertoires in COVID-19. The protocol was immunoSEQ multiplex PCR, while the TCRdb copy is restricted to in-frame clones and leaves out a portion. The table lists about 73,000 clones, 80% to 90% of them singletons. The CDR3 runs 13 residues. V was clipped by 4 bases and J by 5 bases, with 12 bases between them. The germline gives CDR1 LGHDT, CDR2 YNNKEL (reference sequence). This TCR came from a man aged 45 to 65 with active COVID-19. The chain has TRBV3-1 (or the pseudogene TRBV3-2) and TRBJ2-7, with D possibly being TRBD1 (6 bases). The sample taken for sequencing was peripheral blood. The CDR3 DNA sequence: TGTGCCAGCAGCCTAAGGGGGACCGACGAGCAGTACTTC. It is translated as CASSLRGTDEQYF.